The TCR beta chain under discussion was sequenced for a study of OX40 agonist ivuxolimab in advanced cancers. Study background: In three patients, partial responses were observed, one with hepatocellular carcinoma and two with cutaneous melanoma.

TCRdb's copy holds only in-frame clones and misses some; the assay was immunoSEQ multiplex PCR. The table lists tens of thousands of clones, roughly nine tenths of them singletons, with more than 0.3% in the top ten. CDR1 is SGDLS, CDR2 YYNGEE, per germline. The CDR3 is 14 residues long. Trimming pared 3 bases from V and 5 bases from J, leaving 14 bases between. The sequenced sample was CD4+ or CD8+ T cells sorted from blood, obtained in a trial of the OX40 agonist ivuxolimab. The TCR sequence derives from an adult with an advanced solid tumor such as melanoma, head and neck, liver or kidney cancer. The chain links TRBV9 to TRBJ2-5; no definite D call. CDR3 nucleotides: TGTGCCAGCAGCGGCCCTAACCCACCGGAGACCCAGTACTTC. Translating gives CASSGPNPPETQYF.